This TCR beta chain was identified in a study of blood T cell repertoires in COVID-19. Sequencing was performed with immunoSEQ multiplex PCR; in TCRdb, only in-frame clones are kept and a portion is missing. The sample has about 73,000 clones, 82% seen once. V dropped 4 bases and J dropped 3 bases, with 19 bases sitting between them. The V gene's germline CDR1 is KGHDR and CDR2 SFDVKD. The CDR3 is 17 amino acids. This TCR was sampled from a woman aged 55-69 years with acute or convalescent COVID-19. V and J are TRBV24-1 and TRBJ2-3; D perhaps matches TRBD2 (6 bases). Sequencing was performed on peripheral blood. CDR3 residues: CATSEPTRGLATDTQYF. The CDR3 DNA reads as TGTGCCACCAGTGAGCCTACGCGGGGCTTAGCGACAGATACGCAGTATTTT.